This T cell receptor (beta chain) was found in a study of a mutant IDH1 vaccine in newly diagnosed glioma. Study-level points and caveats: Pseudoprogression appears to have had no connection to changes in top peripheral T cell clonotypes.

The repertoire was sequenced with immunoSEQ multiplex PCR; TCRdb's copy has only in-frame clones and lacks some. The sample records around 100,000 clones, 89% being singletons. Trimming removed 6 bases at V and 4 bases at J, with 19 bases between. Germline values: CDR1 MDHEN, CDR2 SYDVKM. The length of the CDR3 is 16 residues. Comments on this clone: Its antigen is not known.

Described time point: week 47, end of study. The investigators gave 300 ug of mutant IDH1 20-mer peptide in each vaccine dose, together with topical imiquimod. New IDH1-mutant, ATRX-lost WHO grade 3 or 4 astrocytomas occurred in donors. This clonotype was obtained from a woman in her fifties or sixties with glioma. The source was PBMCs, collected from a glioma patient whose treatment included an IDH1 peptide vaccine. The chain recombines TRBV28 with TRBJ1-5; the D gene is possibly TRBD1 (5 bases). As DNA, the CDR3 is TGTGCCAGCAGCCCCGGGGCCGAGGACGGGAATCAGCCCCAGCATTTT. The encoded protein is CASSPGAEDGNQPQHF. Full variable domain (remainder filled in from reference TRBV28 and TRBJ1-5): DVKVTQSSRYLVKRTGEKVFLECVQDMDHENMFWYRQDPGLGLRLIYFSYDVKMKEKGDIPEGYSVSREKKERFSLILESASTNQTSMYLCASSPGAEDGNQPQHFGDGTRLSIL.